This TCR beta chain was sequenced for a study of metastatic and nonmetastatic thyroid tumors. Study context: Thyroid patients, malignant and benign, had repertoires compared across blood and tumor or nodule tissue.

All patients were untreated before thyroid surgery. CDR1 and CDR2 (germline): MNHNS, SASEGT. The CDR3 runs to 15 residues. As to this clone: Its antigen is as yet unknown. This specimen includes other DNA sequences encoding the same CDR3.

Study processing details: Clinicopathological groups differed in CDR3, with these differences serving to build a distant-metastasis classifier for papillary thyroid cancer. With MiXCR, TCRdb reprocessed the PCR reads. The V and J calls come from TCRdb's annotation, not from the publication. The sample consists of 30,000 to 35,000 clones, under 20% of them appearing once. Whole-study findings and limits: TCR beta diversity was reportedly significantly higher in malignant thyroid tumors than benign nodules, in blood and tumor.

Sequencing was performed on blood. The chain couples TRBV6-1 to TRBJ2-5; tentative D call: TRBD1 (9 bases). This clonotype was sampled from a female donor with papillary thyroid cancer or a benign thyroid nodule (not recorded which). Some clones in this sample may be carry-over from other donors' samples. This CDR3 reads CASGGPGQGRETQYF. CDR3 bases: TGTGCAAGCGGGGGCCCGGGACAGGGAAGAGAGACCCAGTACTTC.